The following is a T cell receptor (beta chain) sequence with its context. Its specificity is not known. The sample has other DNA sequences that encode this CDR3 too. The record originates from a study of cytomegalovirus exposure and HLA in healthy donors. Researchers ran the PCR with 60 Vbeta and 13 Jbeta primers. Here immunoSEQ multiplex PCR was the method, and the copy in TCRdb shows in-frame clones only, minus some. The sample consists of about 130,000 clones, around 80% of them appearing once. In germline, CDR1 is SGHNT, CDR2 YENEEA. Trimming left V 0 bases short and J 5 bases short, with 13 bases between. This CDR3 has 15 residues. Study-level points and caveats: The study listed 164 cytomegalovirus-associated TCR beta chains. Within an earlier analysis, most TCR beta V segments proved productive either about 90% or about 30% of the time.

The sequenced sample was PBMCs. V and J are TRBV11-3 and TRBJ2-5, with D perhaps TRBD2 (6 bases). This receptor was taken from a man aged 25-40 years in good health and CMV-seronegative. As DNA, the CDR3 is TGTGCCAGCAGCTTAGATATTAGCGGTGGGGAGACCCAGTACTTC. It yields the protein CASSLDISGGETQYF.